This T cell receptor (beta chain) was retrieved from a study of cytomegalovirus exposure and HLA in healthy donors. Study outcomes and limitations: In the approximately 120 validation repertoires, a later analysis found that first-cohort TCR clusters tended to co-occur. Among TCR beta chains, those listed as cytomegalovirus-associated numbered fewer than 200. While the bulk of TCR sequences proved rare, some public TCRs turned up in many donors.

Only one count was recorded for this clone. What it binds is not known. Only in-frame clones appear in the TCRdb table, and some are missing; sequencing was by immunoSEQ multiplex PCR. The top ten hold about 4.5% of the sample, which has about 120,000 clones, roughly nine tenths seen once. The receptor was isolated from a man aged 18 to 30 in good health and CMV-seropositive. Sequenced: PBMCs.

CDR3 sequence reads: CASSLLQGVLYF. In nucleotides, the CDR3 is TGTGCCAGCTCACTACTACAGGGAGTTCTATATTTT. V and J are TRBV18 and TRBJ1-3, with D tentatively TRBD1 (6 bases). Trimming took 4 bases from V and 14 from J, leaving 15 bases between them. Germline V gene data show CDR1 as KGHSH and CDR2 as LQKENI. The CDR3 length is 12 residues.